Listed below are T cell receptor beta chains from one sample, sequenced in a study of T-cell reconstitution after alpha-beta-depleted transplantation in children. TCRdb re-derived calls from the PCR reads in MiXCR, one entry per CDR3 protein. The sample lists under 850,000 distinct CDR3 sequences; around 12% were seen once. Sequenced material: PBMCs, taken before TCRalphabeta/CD19-depleted stem cell transplant. The source of these receptors is a girl aged 2-10 years with congenital amegakaryocytic thrombocytopenia, due to receive a stem cell transplant. CDR3s include the opening cysteine and the closing phenylalanine or tryptophan. D genes are given only for firm matches.

D gene	V gene	CDR3 protein
NA	TRBV11-2	CASSLNPTARLEQYF
NA	TRBV7-9	CASSPGFYEQYF
TRBD1	TRBV5-1	CASVGQGEKLFF
NA	TRBV7-9	CASSLGREQTQYF
TRBD2	TRBV20-1	CSARRLAGTDTQYF
NA	TRBV24-1	CATSDLPSSYNEQFF
TRBD2	TRBV20-1	CSASLASGSTDTQYF
NA	TRBV5-5	CASSIGTPLTQLKHF
TRBD2	TRBV15	CATSRDLGLADPGADTQYF
TRBD1	TRBV5-1	CASSLETGVGYQETQYF
NA	TRBV7-8	CASSFGPLAGGPNTQHF
TRBD2	TRBV5-1	CASSLASVRGRSSYEQYF
NA	TRBV5-1	CASSKLQNEKLFF
NA	TRBV3-1	CASSQTGPTRFF
TRBD2	TRBV14	CASSPGTRKRAEQYF
NA	TRBV7-9	CASSFGTLVIEQFF
NA	TRBV10-3	CAISESGIGTPYEQYF
TRBD1	TRBV20-1	CSAGDRGDTGELFF
NA	TRBV12-3/TRBV12-4	CASRPGDSSYEQYF
NA	TRBV6-1	CASSLAGTIRTDEQFF
NA	TRBV6-5	CASSSAGAGNEKLFF
NA	TRBV5-1	CASSVGPGDSPLHF
TRBD2	TRBV5-1	CASSLVTDGRVGEQFF
TRBD1	TRBV20-1	CSAEPGQTPNTQYF
TRBD1	TRBV5-1	CASSQGTASNQPQHF
NA	TRBV3-1	CASSQGVGEQYF
NA	TRBV27	CASSRDSPHEQYF
TRBD2	TRBV20-1	CSAGATGLASDTQYF
TRBD2	TRBV5-1	CASSPQTSGTSTDTQYF
TRBD1	TRBV6-1	CASSQKWDRQYNEQFF
TRBD2	TRBV27	CASSLSSGRGETQYF
TRBD2	TRBV20-1	CSASGLAGGSYNEQFF
NA	TRBV30	CAWISRYGNEQFF
TRBD2	TRBV27	CASSGGRARHQDTQYF
NA	TRBV5-1	CASSLRPGDNEQFF
NA	TRBV7-6	CASSATEIQETQYF
NA	TRBV20-1	CSSRDYRSYEQYF
NA	TRBV27	CASGGGVQETQYF
TRBD1	TRBV5-1	CASSIGTGGGHEKLFF
NA	TRBV7-9	CASSLRGFDEKLFF
NA	TRBV12-3/TRBV12-4	CASSFGPSKRSSYNEQFF
NA	TRBV13	CASSIIHAGLDTQYF
TRBD2	TRBV5-1	CASSLVRILAGGIQETQYF
NA	TRBV7-2	CASSFRQVYNEQFF
TRBD1	TRBV4-1	CASSQLQGAGELFF
TRBD1	TRBV19	CASIGFSTGGWDEQFF
NA	TRBV15	CATSRVRRNTEAFF
NA	TRBV20-1	CSARDSRVPYNEQFF
TRBD2	TRBV11-2	CASSLTLERGPTDTQYF
NA	TRBV20-1	CSADPFYAQFF
TRBD2	TRBV7-6	CASSLKLTSGNVWGDEQFF
NA	TRBV15	CATSRDPTVANTIYF
TRBD2	TRBV15	CATSTGLRKDEQYF
NA	TRBV6-5	CASSYYKAHRELFF
NA	TRBV4-1	CASSLGSSWSDEQFF